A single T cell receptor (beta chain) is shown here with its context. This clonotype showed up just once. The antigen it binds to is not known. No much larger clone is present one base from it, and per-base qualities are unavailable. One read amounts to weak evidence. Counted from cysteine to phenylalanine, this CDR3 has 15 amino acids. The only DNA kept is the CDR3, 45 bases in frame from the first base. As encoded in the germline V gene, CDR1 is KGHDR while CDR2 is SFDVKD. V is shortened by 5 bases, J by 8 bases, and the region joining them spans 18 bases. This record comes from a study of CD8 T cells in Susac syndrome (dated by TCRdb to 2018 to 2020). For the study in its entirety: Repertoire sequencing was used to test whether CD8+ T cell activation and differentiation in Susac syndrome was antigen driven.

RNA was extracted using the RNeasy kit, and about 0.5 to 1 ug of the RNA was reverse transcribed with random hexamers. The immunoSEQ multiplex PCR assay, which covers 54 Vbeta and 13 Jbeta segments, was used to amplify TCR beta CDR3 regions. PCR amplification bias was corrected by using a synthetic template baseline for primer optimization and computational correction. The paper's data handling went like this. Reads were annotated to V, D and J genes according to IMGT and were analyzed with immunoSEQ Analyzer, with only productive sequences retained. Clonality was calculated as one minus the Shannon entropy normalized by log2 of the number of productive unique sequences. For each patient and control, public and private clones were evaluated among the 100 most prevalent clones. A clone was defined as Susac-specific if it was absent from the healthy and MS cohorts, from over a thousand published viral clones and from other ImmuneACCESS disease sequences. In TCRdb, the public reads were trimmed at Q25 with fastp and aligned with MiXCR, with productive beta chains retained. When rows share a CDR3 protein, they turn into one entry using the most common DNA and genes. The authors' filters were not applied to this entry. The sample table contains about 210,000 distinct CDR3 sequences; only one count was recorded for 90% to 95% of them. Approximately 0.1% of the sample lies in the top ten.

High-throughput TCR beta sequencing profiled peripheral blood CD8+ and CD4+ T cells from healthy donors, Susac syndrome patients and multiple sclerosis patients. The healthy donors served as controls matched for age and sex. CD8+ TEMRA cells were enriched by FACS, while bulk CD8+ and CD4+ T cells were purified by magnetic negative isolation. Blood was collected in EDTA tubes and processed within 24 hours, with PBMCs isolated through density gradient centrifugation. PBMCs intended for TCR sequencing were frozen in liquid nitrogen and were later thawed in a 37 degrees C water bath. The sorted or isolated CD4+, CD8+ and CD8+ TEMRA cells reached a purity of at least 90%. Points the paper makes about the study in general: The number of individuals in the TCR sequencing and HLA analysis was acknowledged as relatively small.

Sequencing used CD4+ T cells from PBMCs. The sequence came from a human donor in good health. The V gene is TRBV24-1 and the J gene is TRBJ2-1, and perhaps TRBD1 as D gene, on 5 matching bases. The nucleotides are TGTGCCACCAGTGGCTATGGTTCAGGGTCGGATGAGCAGTTCTTC. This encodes CATSGYGSGSDEQFF.